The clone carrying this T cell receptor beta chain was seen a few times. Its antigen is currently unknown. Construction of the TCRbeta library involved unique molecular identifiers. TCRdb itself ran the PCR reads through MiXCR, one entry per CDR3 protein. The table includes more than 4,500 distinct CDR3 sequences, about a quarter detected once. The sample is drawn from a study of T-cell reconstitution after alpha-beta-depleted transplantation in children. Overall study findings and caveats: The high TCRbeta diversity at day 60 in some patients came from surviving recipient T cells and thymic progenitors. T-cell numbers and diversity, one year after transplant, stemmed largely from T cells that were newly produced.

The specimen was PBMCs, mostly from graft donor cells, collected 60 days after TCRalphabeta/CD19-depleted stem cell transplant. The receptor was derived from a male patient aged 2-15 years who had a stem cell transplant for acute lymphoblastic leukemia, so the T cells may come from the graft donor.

This CDR3 reads CSARETGTVNTGELFF. In DNA form, the CDR3 reads TGCAGTGCTAGGGAAACCGGGACAGTGAACACCGGGGAGCTGTTTTTT. V and J are TRBV20-1 and TRBJ2-2; TRBD1 aligns across 7 bases. The V and J ends lost 3 bases and 1 base, in that order; junction bases with no gene match: 8. Germline CDR1 DFQATT, CDR2 SNEGSKA (reference sequence). There are 16 residues in the CDR3.